The 2 T cell receptor beta chains in this list originate from one sample, sequenced in a study of human T cells and chemical hapten exposure (dated by TCRdb to about 2021). The time point label here, explained by the study, means: pre-sensitization, week 0. The treatment or condition label corresponds to: therapeutic diphenylcyclopropenone sensitization with weekly scalp DPC. Library generation was performed with RACE. Sequencing used a NextSeq 500. The raw public data were reprocessed by TCRdb itself: fastp quality trimming at Q25, MiXCR clonotype calling, in-frame beta chains only. Entries are consolidated by CDR3 protein sequence, retaining the most common genes and DNA. Present in this sample are more than 250,000 distinct CDR3 sequences, approximately 8.6% of which were seen just once. About 2.1% of the sample lies in the top ten. This sample comprised whole blood, obtained in connection with sensitization to the hapten diphenylcyclopropenone (DPC). These receptor sequences come from a middle-aged woman with alopecia areata. Some clones in this sample may be carry-over from other donors' samples.

In this sample, this clonotype turned up many times. This sequence joins TRBV6-1 and TRBJ2-3, with 7 bases matching TRBD2. Germline-derived CDR1 and CDR2 are MNHNS and SASEGT. The CDR3 has 15 amino acids. With 0 bases clipped from V and 4 bases from J, the junction kept 4 bases outside the gene matches. The CDR3 nucleotides read TGTGCCAGCAGTGAAGCAGGGGCGGGAGCAGATACGCAGTATTTT. Protein sequence: CASSEAGAGADTQYF.

This clonotype has just a few counts. The chain employs TRBV7-9 and TRBJ2-3, with 15 bases aligning to TRBD2. In germline, CDR1 is SEHNR, CDR2 FQNEAQ (reference sequence). After removal of 5 bases from V and 5 bases from J, the junction contained 8 bases not matched to a gene. The CDR3 runs 17 residues. This chain's CDR3 is CASSQTGLAGGGDTQYF. The DNA for the CDR3 is TGTGCCAGCAGCCAAACGGGACTAGCGGGAGGAGGAGATACGCAGTATTTT.